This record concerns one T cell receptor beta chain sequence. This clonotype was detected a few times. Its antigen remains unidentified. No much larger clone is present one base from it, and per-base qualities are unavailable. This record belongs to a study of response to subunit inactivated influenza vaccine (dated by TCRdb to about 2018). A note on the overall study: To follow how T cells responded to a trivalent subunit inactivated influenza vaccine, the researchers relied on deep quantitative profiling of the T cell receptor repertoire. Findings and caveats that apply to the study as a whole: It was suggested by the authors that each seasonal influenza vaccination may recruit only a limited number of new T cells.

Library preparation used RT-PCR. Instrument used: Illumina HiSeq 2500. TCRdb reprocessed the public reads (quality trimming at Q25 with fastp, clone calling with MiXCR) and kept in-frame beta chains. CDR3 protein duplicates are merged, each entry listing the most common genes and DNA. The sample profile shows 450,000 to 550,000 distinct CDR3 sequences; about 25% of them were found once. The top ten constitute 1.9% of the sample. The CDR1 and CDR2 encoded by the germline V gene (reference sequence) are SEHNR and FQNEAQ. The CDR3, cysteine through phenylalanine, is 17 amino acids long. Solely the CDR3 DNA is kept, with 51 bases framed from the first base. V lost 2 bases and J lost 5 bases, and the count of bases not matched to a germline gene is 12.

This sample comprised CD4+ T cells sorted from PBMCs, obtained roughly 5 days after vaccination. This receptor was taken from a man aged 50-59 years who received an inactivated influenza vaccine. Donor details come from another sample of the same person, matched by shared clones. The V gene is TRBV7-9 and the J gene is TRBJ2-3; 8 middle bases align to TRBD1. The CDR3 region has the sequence CASSLFTQGGVGDTQYF. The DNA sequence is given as TGTGCCAGCAGCTTATTTACACAGGGGGGAGTCGGAGATACGCAGTATTTT.